This T cell receptor beta chain was observed in a study of Ad26.COV2.S vaccination and SARS-CoV-2 variants. The repertoire was sequenced with immunoSEQ multiplex PCR; TCRdb's copy has only in-frame clones and lacks some. This sample yields 250,000 to 300,000 clones, of which about 87% are seen a single time; less than 3.5% belongs to the top ten. V lost 3 bases and J 1 base, leaving 15 bases between the germline ends. Germline lookup yields CDR1 GTSNPN and CDR2 SVGIG (reference sequence). This CDR3 comprises 16 residues. Treatment described: some 20 received Ad26.COV2.S at low or high dose, single or two shots; about 5 received placebo; per-sample allocation not given. Samples were taken on day 63 after the first vaccine or placebo injection.

The genes are TRBV30 and TRBJ2-2, with a tentative D call TRBD2 (6 bases). This sequence originates from a person aged 18-65 years who received the Ad26.COV2.S COVID-19 vaccine or a placebo. Sequenced material: peripheral blood, taken in a trial of Ad26.COV2.S vaccine versus placebo. In nucleotides, the CDR3 is TGTGCCTGGAGGCCGTTGGGAGGCTTGAACACCGGGGAGCTGTTTTTT. This translates into CAWRPLGGLNTGELFF.